A selection of T cell receptor beta chains follows, all from one sample in a study of blood T cell repertoires in COVID-19. Assay used: immunoSEQ multiplex PCR; TCRdb lists only in-frame clones, some missing. The sample lists some 120,000 clones; 86% were seen once. Specimen: peripheral blood. The receptor set was obtained from a human donor in a cohort sampled during active COVID-19. CDR3s include the opening cysteine and the closing phenylalanine or tryptophan. The D gene is left open where the match is weak. Some rows mark clone size as missing; the rest say once, few, many or name a class of expanded clone.

>.|TRBD2|TRBV19|TRBJ2-4
CASRDSGTSGRLGAKNIQYF
TGTGCCAGTAGAGACTCCGGGACTAGCGGGAGATTGGGGGCCAAAAACATTCAGTACTTC
>.|TRBD2|TRBV5-1|TRBJ2-7
CASSRSGGGPYEQYF
TGCGCCAGCAGCCGGTCGGGCGGGGGTCCTTACGAGCAGTACTTC
>.|.|TRBV24-1|TRBJ1-5
CATSVGGDQPQHF
TGTGCCACCAGTGTGGGAGGGGATCAGCCCCAGCATTTT
>.|.|TRBV5-1|TRBJ2-7
CASSLRSYEQYF
TGCGCCAGCAGCTTGCGCTCCTACGAGCAGTACTTC
>.|.|TRBV5-6|TRBJ1-5
CASSFGRAHRGNQPQHF
TGTGCCAGCAGCTTCGGGAGGGCCCATCGTGGCAATCAGCCCCAGCATTTT
>.|.|TRBV11-2|TRBJ1-5
CASSLGIQGNQPQHF
TGTGCCAGCAGCTTAGGAATACAGGGTAATCAGCCCCAGCATTTT
>.|.|TRBV24-1|TRBJ1-5
CATSESGVGIAGPQHF
TGTGCCACCAGTGAATCCGGGGTAGGAATAGCTGGGCCCCAGCATTTT
>.|.|TRBV14|TRBJ2-2
CASSSQIGVPGELFF
TGTGCCAGCAGCAGCCAGATCGGAGTACCCGGGGAGCTGTTTTTT
>few|.|TRBV2|TRBJ1-2
CASSEAVNYGYTF
TGTGCCAGCAGTGAGGCGGTTAACTATGGCTACACCTTC
>few|TRBD1|TRBV6-2/TRBV6-3|TRBJ2-7
CASSYLDRASQYF
TGTGCCAGCAGTTACCTGGACAGGGCCTCGCAGTACTTC
>.|TRBD1|TRBV5-6|TRBJ1-1
CASSPRDRMDTEAFF
TGTGCCAGCAGCCCCCGGGACAGGATGGACACTGAAGCTTTCTTT
>.|TRBD2|TRBV27|TRBJ2-7
CASSLSASGGRYEQYF
TGTGCCAGCAGTTTATCGGCTAGCGGGGGTCGCTACGAGCAGTACTTC
>few|.|TRBV19|TRBJ2-7
CASSISGLYEQYF
TGTGCCAGTAGTATTTCTGGGCTCTACGAGCAGTACTTC
>.|.|TRBV9|TRBJ1-4
CASSQGAELRKLFF
TGTGCCAGCAGCCAAGGAGCGGAGCTCAGAAAACTGTTTTTT
>.|.|TRBV3-1/TRBV3-2|TRBJ1-3
CASISSGNTIYF
TGTGCCAGCATCAGCTCTGGAAACACCATATATTTT
>.|TRBD2|TRBV11-2|TRBJ2-5
CASSSSSGSETQYF
TGTGCCAGCAGCTCTTCCAGCGGGAGTGAGACCCAGTACTTC
>.|TRBD2|TRBV4-2|TRBJ2-1
CASSPRTSGDEQFF
TGTGCCAGCAGCCCTCGGACTAGCGGGGATGAGCAGTTCTTC
>.|TRBD2|TRBV2|TRBJ2-3
CASRGGTSRDTQYF
TGTGCCAGCAGGGGGGGGACTAGCAGGGATACGCAGTATTTT
>.|.|TRBV28|TRBJ1-5
CASSLWGLRQSHQPQHF
TGTGCCAGCAGTTTATGGGGTCTACGACAATCACATCAGCCCCAGCATTTT
>.|.|TRBV24-1|TRBJ2-6
CATSPGTGYSGANVLTF
TGTGCCACCAGCCCCGGAACAGGGTACTCTGGGGCCAACGTCCTGACTTTC
>.|.|TRBV5-1|TRBJ1-2
CASTERERNYGYTF
TGCGCCAGCACTGAAAGAGAGAGGAACTATGGCTACACCTTC
>few|TRBD1|TRBV28|TRBJ1-6
CASSLVSLGQGGSPLHF
TGTGCCAGCAGTTTAGTTTCATTGGGACAGGGGGGTTCACCCCTCCACTTT
>.|TRBD1|TRBV29-1|TRBJ2-7
CSVVIWTGTYEQYF
TGCAGCGTTGTAATCTGGACAGGTACCTACGAGCAGTACTTC
>.|.|TRBV20-1|TRBJ2-1
CSALYNEQFF
TGCAGTGCGTTATACAATGAGCAGTTCTTC
>.|.|TRBV15|TRBJ1-1
CATSRAKSLLNTEAFF
TGTGCCACCAGCAGAGCTAAGTCCCTCCTGAACACTGAAGCTTTCTTT
>.|.|TRBV19|TRBJ1-5
CASSMRVTQPQHF
TGTGCCAGTAGTATGCGGGTCACTCAGCCCCAGCATTTT
>once|TRBD2|TRBV2|TRBJ2-7
CASTGLVYEQYF
TGTGCCAGCACCGGACTAGTCTACGAGCAGTACTTC
>.|TRBD1|TRBV28|TRBJ2-7
CASSSPGGNRAEQYF
TGTGCCAGCAGTTCCCCAGGGGGTAATCGGGCCGAGCAGTACTTC
>.|.|TRBV4-1|TRBJ2-7
CASSQDLAPYEQYF
TGCGCCAGCAGCCAAGATCTGGCACCTTACGAGCAGTACTTC
>once|TRBD2|TRBV7-2|TRBJ2-2
CASSLVLGGTGELFF
TGTGCCAGCAGCTTAGTCCTGGGGGGGACCGGGGAGCTGTTTTTT
>.|.|TRBV21-1|TRBJ2-2
CASTRGMANTGELFF
TGTGCCAGCACCAGGGGTATGGCGAACACCGGGGAGCTGTTTTTT
>.|TRBD2|TRBV6-5|TRBJ2-1
CASTPLAGYNEQFF
TGTGCCAGCACACCACTAGCGGGATACAATGAGCAGTTCTTC
>.|.|TRBV19|TRBJ2-7
CASSSDSSYEQYF
TGTGCCAGTAGTAGCGACAGCTCCTACGAGCAGTACTTC
>.|.|TRBV19|TRBJ1-5
CASSIQAGSYSNQPQHF
TGTGCCAGTAGTATACAGGCAGGGTCCTATAGCAATCAGCCCCAGCATTTT
>few|TRBD2|TRBV4-3|TRBJ2-7
CASSQDRLAEPNYEQYF
TGCGCCAGCAGCCAAGATAGGCTAGCGGAGCCTAACTACGAGCAGTACTTC
>few|.|TRBV9|TRBJ1-2
CASSVEQVPNSFYGYTF
TGTGCCAGCAGCGTAGAACAGGTCCCCAATTCATTCTATGGCTACACCTTC
>.|.|TRBV9|TRBJ2-1
CASSTTSWSSYNEQFF
TGTGCCAGCAGCACCACGTCCTGGAGCTCCTACAATGAGCAGTTCTTC
>.|.|TRBV5-1|TRBJ2-3
CASSLGVYPPDTQYF
TGCGCCAGCAGCTTGGGCGTCTACCCCCCAGATACGCAGTATTTT
>.|TRBD2|TRBV2|TRBJ2-5
CASSVQTSGNQETQYF
TGTGCCAGCAGTGTCCAGACTAGCGGTAACCAAGAGACCCAGTACTTC
>.|.|TRBV19|TRBJ2-5
CASGSGGLGETQYF
TGTGCCAGCGGGAGTGGGGGTTTAGGAGAGACCCAGTACTTC
>.|.|TRBV4-1|TRBJ1-5
CASSHRVGQPQHF
TGCGCCAGCAGCCATCGGGTAGGACAGCCCCAGCATTTT
>.|.|TRBV25-1|TRBJ1-5
CASSVPPPTDNQPQHF
TGTGCCAGCAGTGTCCCCCCTCCGACAGACAATCAGCCCCAGCATTTT
>once|.|TRBV27|TRBJ1-5
CASSSQGILSNQPQHF
TGTGCCAGCAGTTCCCAGGGTATATTAAGCAATCAGCCCCAGCATTTT
>.|.|TRBV12-3/TRBV12-4|TRBJ1-2
CASGRYGYTF
TGTGCCAGCGGGCGTTATGGCTACACCTTC
>.|.|TRBV27|TRBJ2-3
CASSYTRDTQYF
TGTGCCAGCAGTTACACGCGGGATACGCAGTATTTT
>.|TRBD2|TRBV9|TRBJ2-1
CASSARGSQPEGEQFF
TGTGCCAGCAGCGCGCGCGGGAGTCAACCTGAGGGGGAGCAGTTCTTC
>.|.|TRBV9|TRBJ2-1
CASSVTASYNEQFF
TGTGCCAGCAGCGTAACAGCCTCCTACAATGAGCAGTTCTTC
>.|.|TRBV18|TRBJ2-7
CASCTGSPYEQYF
TGTGCCAGCTGCACAGGTTCCCCCTACGAGCAGTACTTC